These T cell receptor beta chains were read from a single sample in a study of long-term antiretroviral therapy in people with HIV. TCRdb's copy holds only in-frame clones and misses some; the assay was immunoSEQ multiplex PCR. Here the sample spans tens of thousands of clones, about nine tenths being singletons. The sample in question was unsorted PBMCs, obtained 1.8 years before starting antiretroviral therapy. Every receptor here comes from a woman aged 25 to 39 with HIV. Each CDR3 is given without its conserved first and last residue. Clone size is given for some rows only: seen once, a few or many times, or a class if the clone is expanded.

j_call clone_size v_call cdr3_aa
TRBJ1-6 few TRBV5-1 ASSLAQGSNSPLH
TRBJ2-3 once TRBV7-6 ASSPRDRTTDTQY
TRBJ2-4 . TRBV10-3 AISESLKNIQY
TRBJ1-1 . TRBV14 ASSQDRRSRWVSNTEAF
TRBJ1-5 . TRBV6-1 ASSEAGGLYSNQPQH
TRBJ2-1 . TRBV2 ASERGGDNEQF
TRBJ1-2 . TRBV9 ASSVDSFGNYGYT
TRBJ1-2 . TRBV6-1 ASNPGQLNTYGYT
TRBJ1-1 . TRBV27 ASSFQGWTEAF
TRBJ1-3 . TRBV7-6 ASSRSGGGKVNTIY
TRBJ1-2 . TRBV5-1 ASSGRDRNYGYT
TRBJ2-1 . TRBV18 ASSPPRLAGADEQF
TRBJ1-1 . TRBV9 ASSVDPQLMNTEAF
TRBJ1-3 . TRBV6-5 ASSPGASGNTIY
TRBJ2-2 . TRBV6-1 ASSLDRGDYGELF
TRBJ2-1 once TRBV5-8 ASSLRRDYNEQF